This TCR beta chain was recorded in a study of blood T cell repertoires in COVID-19. Study background: COVID-19 samples, acute and convalescent, were from the United States, Italy and Spain. The analysed material was cDNA or gDNA that came from T cells, B-cell-depleted T cells, or PBMCs.

V was shortened by 8 bases and J by 4 bases, with 21 bases between the two germline ends. The CDR3 is 15 residues long. Germline-derived CDR1 and CDR2 are SGHRS and YFSETQ. Per the original data handling: From reference gene primer amplification, estimates of nucleated cell counts were derived. Clones were sequenced by immunoSEQ multiplex PCR, and TCRdb holds only the in-frame ones, with some missing. That table furnishes V, J and clone size, whereas the DNA furnished D and trimming. The repertoire holds 180,000 or so clones, with over 80% as singletons. Sequences were obtained from PBMCs or T cells enriched from blood (not recorded which). The TCR originated in a woman in her sixties or seventies who had recovered from COVID-19. The genes are TRBV5-1 and TRBJ1-1, with D possibly matching TRBD1 (6 bases). Here the CDR3 reads CASQLGGPSGTEAFF. The CDR3 DNA reads as TGCGCCAGTCAGTTGGGGGGGCCGTCCGGCACTGAAGCTTTCTTT.